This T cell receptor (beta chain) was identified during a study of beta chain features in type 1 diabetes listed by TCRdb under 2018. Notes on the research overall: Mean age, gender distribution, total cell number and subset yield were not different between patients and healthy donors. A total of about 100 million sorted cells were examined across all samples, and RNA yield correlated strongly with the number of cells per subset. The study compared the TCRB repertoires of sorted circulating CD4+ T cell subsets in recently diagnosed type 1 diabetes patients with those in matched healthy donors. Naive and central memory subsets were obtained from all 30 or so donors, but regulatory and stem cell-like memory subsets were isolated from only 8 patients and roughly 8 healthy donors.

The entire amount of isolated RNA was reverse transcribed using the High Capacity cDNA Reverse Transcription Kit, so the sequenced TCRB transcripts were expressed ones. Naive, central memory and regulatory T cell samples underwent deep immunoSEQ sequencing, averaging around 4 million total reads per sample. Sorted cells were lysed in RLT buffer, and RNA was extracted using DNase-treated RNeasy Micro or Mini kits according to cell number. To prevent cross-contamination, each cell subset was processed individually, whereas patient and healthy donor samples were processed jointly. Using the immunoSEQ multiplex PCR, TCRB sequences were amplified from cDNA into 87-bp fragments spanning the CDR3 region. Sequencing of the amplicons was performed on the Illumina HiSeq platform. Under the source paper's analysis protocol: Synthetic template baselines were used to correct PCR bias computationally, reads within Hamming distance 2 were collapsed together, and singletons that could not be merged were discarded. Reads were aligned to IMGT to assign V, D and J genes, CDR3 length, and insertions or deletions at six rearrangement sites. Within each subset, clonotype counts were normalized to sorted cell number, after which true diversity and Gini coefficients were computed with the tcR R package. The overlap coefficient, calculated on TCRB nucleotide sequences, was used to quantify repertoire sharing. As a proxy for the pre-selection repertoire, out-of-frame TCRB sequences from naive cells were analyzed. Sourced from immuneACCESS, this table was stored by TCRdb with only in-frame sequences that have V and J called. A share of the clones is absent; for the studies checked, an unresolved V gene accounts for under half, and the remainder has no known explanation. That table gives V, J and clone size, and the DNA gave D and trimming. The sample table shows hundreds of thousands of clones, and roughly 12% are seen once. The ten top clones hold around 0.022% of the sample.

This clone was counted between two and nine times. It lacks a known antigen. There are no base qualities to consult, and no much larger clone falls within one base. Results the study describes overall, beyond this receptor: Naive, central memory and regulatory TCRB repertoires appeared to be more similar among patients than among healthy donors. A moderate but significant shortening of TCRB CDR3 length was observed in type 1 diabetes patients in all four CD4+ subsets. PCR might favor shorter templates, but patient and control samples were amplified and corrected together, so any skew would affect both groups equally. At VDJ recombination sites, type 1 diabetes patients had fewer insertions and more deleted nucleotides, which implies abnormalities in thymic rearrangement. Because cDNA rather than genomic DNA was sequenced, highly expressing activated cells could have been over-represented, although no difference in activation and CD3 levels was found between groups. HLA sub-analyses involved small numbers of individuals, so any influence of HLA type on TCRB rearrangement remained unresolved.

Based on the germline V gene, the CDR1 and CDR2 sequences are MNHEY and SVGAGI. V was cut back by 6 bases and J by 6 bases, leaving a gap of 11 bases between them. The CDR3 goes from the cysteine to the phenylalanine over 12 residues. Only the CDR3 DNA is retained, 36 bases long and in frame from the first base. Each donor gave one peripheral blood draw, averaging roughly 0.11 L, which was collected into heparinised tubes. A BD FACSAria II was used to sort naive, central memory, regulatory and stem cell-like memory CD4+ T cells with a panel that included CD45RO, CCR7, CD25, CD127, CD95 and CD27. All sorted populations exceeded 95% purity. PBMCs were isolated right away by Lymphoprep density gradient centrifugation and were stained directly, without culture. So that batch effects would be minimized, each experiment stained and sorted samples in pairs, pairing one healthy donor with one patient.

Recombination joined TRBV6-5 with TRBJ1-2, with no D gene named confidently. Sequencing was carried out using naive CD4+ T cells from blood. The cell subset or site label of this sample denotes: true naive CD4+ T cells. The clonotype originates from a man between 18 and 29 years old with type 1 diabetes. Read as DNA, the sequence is TGTGCCAGCAGATACGGAGGGAATGGCTACACCTTC. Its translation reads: CASRYGGNGYTF.